In its sample, the clone carrying this T cell receptor beta chain was seen once. These data are taken from a study of blood T cell repertoires in COVID-19. Study-level background: PBMCs, B-cell-depleted T cells, or T cells provided the cDNA or gDNA that made up the material.

V was cut by 6 bases and J by 2 bases, with 12 bases left in between. The CDR3 covers 14 residues. CDR1 MGHRA and CDR2 YSYEKL come from the germline V gene. Study processing details: Amplified reference gene primers provided the basis for estimating nucleated cell counts. Measured with immunoSEQ multiplex PCR; TCRdb has only the in-frame clones, and not every one. D and trimming come from the DNA, and the V and J calls and clone size come from that table. The sample gives around 70,000 clones, 80% of which show up once; 15% to 20% is in the top ten. The sequenced material came from peripheral blood. The TCR sequence derives from a man between 70 and 80 years old who had recovered from COVID-19. The chain links TRBV4-1 to TRBJ2-3, with a tentative D call TRBD2 (5 bases). This chain's CDR3 is CASRGWRFTDTQYF. In DNA form, the CDR3 reads TGCGCCAGCAGGGGGTGGAGGTTCACAGATACGCAGTATTTT.